This TCR beta chain was retrieved from a study of shared clonotypes between healthy human individuals. Study-wide results and limits: Having only a few donors restricted how much genetic and exposure-history diversity was captured. Generally, estimated richness proved larger in naive subsets than it did in memory subsets.

CD45RO-negative, CCR7-positively selected cells formed the naive CD8 fraction, excluding terminally differentiated effector memory CD45RA+ cells. HIV-negative, healthy adults without recent acute infections or vaccinations were the donors. This was a deep-level run. Sequencing was performed with immunoSEQ multiplex PCR; in TCRdb, only in-frame clones are kept and a portion is missing. Here the sample spans about 2 million clones, about 95% being singletons. Remarks on this clone: What it binds is not known.

This receptor was taken from a young man in good health. Input material: naive CD8+ T cells sorted from blood.

CDR3 coding DNA: TGTGCCTGGAGCTTGATCACAGATACGCAGTATTTT. This sequence encodes CAWSLITDTQYF. This chain uses TRBV30 with TRBJ2-3, with unresolved D. V lost 3 bases and J 2 bases, leaving 6 bases between the germline ends. This CDR3 is built from 12 residues. Germline V CDR1 and CDR2: GTSNPN, SVGIG (reference sequence).